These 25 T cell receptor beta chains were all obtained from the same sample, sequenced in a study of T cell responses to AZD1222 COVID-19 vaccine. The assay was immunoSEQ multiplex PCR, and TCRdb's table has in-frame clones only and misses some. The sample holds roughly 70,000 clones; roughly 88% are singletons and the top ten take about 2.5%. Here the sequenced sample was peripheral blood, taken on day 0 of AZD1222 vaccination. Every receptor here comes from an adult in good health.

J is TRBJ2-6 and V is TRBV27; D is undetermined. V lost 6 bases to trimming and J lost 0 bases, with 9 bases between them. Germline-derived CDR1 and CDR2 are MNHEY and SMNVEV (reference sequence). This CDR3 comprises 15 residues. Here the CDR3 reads CASSRKSSGANVLTF. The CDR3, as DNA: TGTGCCAGCAGCCGAAAAAGCTCTGGGGCCAACGTCCTGACTTTC. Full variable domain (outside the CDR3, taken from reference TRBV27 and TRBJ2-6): EAQVTQNPRYLITVTGKKLTVTCSQNMNHEYMSWYRQDPGLGLRQIYYSMNVEVTDKGDVPEGYKVSRKEKRNFPLILESPSPNQTSLYFCASSRKSSGANVLTFGAGSRLTVL.

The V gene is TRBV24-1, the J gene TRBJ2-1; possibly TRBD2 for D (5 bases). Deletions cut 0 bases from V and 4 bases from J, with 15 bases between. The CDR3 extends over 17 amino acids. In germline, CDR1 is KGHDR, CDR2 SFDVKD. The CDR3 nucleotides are TGTGCCACCAGTGATTTGCACTCGGGAATGAAGTACAATGAGCAGTTCTTC. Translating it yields CATSDLHSGMKYNEQFF.

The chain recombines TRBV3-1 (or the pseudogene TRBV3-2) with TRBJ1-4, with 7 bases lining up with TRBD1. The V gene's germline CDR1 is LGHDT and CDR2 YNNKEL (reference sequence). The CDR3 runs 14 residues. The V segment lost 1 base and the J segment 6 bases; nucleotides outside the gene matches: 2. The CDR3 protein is CASSQGTGDEKLFF. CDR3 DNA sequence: TGTGCCAGCAGCCAAGGGACAGGAGATGAAAAACTGTTTTTT.

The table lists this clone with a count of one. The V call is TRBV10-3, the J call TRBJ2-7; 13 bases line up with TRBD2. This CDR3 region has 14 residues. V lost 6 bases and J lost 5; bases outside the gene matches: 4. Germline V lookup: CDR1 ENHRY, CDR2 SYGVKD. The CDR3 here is CAIRGLAGEHEQYF. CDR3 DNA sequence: TGTGCCATCAGAGGACTAGCGGGAGAGCACGAGCAGTACTTC.

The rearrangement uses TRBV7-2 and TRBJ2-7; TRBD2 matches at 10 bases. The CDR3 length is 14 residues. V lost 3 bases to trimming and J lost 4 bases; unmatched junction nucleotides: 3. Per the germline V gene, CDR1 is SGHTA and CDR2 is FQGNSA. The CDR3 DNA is TGTGCCAGCAGCTTCGGACTAGCGGAGTACGAGCAGTACTTC. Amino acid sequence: CASSFGLAEYEQYF.

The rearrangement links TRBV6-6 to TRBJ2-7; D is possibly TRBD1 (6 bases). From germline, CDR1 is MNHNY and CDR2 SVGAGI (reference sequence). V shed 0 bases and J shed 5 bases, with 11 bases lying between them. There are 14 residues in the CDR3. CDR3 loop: CASSYSRGFDEQYF. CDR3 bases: TGTGCCAGCAGTTACTCGAGGGGGTTCGACGAGCAGTACTTC.

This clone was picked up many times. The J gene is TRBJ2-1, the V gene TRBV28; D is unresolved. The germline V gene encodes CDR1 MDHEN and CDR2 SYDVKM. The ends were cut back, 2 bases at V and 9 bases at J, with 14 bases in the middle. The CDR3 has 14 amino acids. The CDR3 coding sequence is TGTGCCAGCAGTTTAGGTGTGCCCGTGGGTGAGCAGTTCTTC. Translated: CASSLGVPVGEQFF. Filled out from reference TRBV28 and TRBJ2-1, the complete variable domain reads DVKVTQSSRYLVKRTGEKVFLECVQDMDHENMFWYRQDPGLGLRLIYFSYDVKMKEKGDIPEGYSVSREKKERFSLILESASTNQTSMYLCASSLGVPVGEQFFGPGTRLTVL.

CDR3 amino acids: CASGRQGYTEAFF. The DNA of the CDR3 is TGTGCCAGCGGACGACAGGGATACACTGAAGCTTTCTTT. The V gene is TRBV2, the J gene TRBJ1-1; 7 bases agree with TRBD1. The trim removed 8 bases at V and 3 bases at J, leaving 6 bases unmatched. The length of the CDR3 is 13 residues. CDR1 is SNHLY, CDR2 FYNNEI, per germline.

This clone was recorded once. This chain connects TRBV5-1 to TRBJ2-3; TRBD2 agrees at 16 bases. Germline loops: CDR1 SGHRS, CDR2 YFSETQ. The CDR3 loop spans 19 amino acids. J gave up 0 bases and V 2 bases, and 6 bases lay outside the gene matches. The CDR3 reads CASSFSGTSGGASTDTQYF. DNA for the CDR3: TGCGCCAGCAGCTTCTCCGGGACTAGCGGGGGGGCTAGCACAGATACGCAGTATTTT.

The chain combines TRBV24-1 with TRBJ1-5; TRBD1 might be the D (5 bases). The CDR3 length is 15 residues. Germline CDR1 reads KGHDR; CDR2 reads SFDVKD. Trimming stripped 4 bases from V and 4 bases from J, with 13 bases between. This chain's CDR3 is CATSDPSQGNQPQHF. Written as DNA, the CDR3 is TGTGCCACCAGTGACCCCTCGCAGGGTAATCAGCCCCAGCATTTT.

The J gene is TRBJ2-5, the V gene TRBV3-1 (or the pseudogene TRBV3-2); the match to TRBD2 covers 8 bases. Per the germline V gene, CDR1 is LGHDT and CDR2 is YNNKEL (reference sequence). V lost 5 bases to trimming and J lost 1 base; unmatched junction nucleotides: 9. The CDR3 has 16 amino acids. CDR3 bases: TGTGCCAGCAGCATAGTCGGGGGGGGAACCCAAGAGACCCAGTACTTC. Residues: CASSIVGGGTQETQYF.

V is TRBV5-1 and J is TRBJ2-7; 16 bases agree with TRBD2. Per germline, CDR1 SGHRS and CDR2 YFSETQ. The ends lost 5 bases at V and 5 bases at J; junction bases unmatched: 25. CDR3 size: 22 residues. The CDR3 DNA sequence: TGCGCCAGCAGTAGGAGAGTGGGGCCCACTCCGGGACTAGCGGGAGGGCCTGACGAGCAGTACTTC. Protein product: CASSRRVGPTPGLAGGPDEQYF.

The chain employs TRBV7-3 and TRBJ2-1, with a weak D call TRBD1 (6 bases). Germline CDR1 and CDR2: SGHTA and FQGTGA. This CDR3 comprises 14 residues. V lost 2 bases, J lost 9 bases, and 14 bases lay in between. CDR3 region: CASSLVMLDSEQFF. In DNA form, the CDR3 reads TGTGCCAGCAGCTTAGTCATGTTGGACAGTGAGCAGTTCTTC.

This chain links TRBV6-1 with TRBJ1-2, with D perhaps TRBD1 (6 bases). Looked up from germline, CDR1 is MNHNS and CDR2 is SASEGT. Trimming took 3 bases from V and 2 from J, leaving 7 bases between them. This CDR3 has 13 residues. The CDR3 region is CASSDRGNYGYTF. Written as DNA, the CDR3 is TGTGCCAGCAGTGACAGGGGAAACTATGGCTACACCTTC.

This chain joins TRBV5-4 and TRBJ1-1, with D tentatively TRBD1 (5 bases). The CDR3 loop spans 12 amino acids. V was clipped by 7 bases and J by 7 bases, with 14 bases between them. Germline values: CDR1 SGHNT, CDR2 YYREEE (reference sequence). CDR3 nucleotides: TGTGCCAGCCTAGACTTTGGGGGTGAAGCTTTCTTT. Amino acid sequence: CASLDFGGEAFF.

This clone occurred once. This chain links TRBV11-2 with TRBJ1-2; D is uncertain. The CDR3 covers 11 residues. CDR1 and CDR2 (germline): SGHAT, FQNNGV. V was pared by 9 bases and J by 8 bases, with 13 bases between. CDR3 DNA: TGTGCCAGTGCGCGGGCTACCGGCTACACCTTC. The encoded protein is CASARATGYTF.

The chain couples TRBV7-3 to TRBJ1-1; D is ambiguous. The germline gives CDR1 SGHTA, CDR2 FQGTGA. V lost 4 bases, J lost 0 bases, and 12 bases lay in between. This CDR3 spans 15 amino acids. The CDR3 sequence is CASSSHGPMNTEAFF. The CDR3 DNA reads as TGTGCCAGCAGCTCCCATGGGCCGATGAACACTGAAGCTTTCTTT.

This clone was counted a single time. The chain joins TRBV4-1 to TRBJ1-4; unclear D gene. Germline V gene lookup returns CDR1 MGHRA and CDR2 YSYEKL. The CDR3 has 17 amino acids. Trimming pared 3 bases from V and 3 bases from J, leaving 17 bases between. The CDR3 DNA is TGCGCCAGCAGCCAGGAGAAAAGGGCCAGACCTAATGAAAAACTGTTTTTT. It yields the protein CASSQEKRARPNEKLFF.

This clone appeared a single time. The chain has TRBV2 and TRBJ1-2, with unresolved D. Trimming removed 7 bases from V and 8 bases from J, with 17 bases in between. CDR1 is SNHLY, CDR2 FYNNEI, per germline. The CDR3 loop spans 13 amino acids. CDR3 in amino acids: CASTDVMIWGYTF. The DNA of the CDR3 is TGTGCCAGCACCGATGTAATGATTTGGGGCTACACCTTC.

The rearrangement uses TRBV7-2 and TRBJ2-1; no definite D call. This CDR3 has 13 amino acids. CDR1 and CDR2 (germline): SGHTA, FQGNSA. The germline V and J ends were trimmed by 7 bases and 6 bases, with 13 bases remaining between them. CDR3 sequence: CASTSRASNEQFF. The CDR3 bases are TGTGCCAGCACTTCTCGAGCTAGCAATGAGCAGTTCTTC.

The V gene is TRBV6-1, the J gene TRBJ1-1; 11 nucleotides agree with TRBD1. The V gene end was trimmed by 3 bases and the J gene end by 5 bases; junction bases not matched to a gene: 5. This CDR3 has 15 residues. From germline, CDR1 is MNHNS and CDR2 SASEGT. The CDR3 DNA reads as TGTGCCAGCAGTGAGGACAGGGGGCCGGGGACTGAAGCTTTCTTT. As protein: CASSEDRGPGTEAFF.

CDR3 coding DNA: TGTGCCAGCAGACAGATGAACACTGAAGCTTTCTTT. Encoded protein: CASRQMNTEAFF. The chain is built from TRBV6-5 and TRBJ1-1; D not resolved. Germline V CDR1 and CDR2: MNHEY, SVGAGI. V dropped 6 bases and J dropped 0 bases, with 5 bases sitting between them. The CDR3 has 12 residues.

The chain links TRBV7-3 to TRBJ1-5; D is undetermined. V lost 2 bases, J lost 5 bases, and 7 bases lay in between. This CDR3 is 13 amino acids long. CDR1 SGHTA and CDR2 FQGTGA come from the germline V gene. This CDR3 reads CASSLGSDQPQHF. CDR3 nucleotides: TGTGCCAGCAGCTTAGGGTCCGATCAGCCCCAGCATTTT.

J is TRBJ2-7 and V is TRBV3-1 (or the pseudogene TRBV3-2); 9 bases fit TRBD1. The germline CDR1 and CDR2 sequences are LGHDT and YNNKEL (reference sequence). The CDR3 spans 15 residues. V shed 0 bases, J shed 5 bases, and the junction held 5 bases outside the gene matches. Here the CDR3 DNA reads TGTGCCAGCAGCCAAGACGTGGGACAGGGCGACGAGCAGTACTTC. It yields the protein CASSQDVGQGDEQYF.

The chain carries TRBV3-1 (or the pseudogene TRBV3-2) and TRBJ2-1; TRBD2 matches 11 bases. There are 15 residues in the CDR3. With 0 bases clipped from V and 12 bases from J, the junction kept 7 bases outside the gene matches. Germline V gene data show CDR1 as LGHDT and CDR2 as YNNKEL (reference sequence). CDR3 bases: TGTGCCAGCAGCCAAGAAGCAGGACTAGCGGGCGGGCAGTTCTTC. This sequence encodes CASSQEAGLAGGQFF.